This T cell receptor (beta chain) was recovered during a study of cytomegalovirus exposure and HLA in healthy donors. PCR involved 60 Vbeta and 13 Jbeta primers. TCRdb's table, derived via immunoSEQ multiplex PCR, lists solely in-frame clones and lacks some. The sample has about 100,000 clones; 65% to 80% are singletons. V was shortened by 2 bases and J by 4 bases, with 9 bases between the two germline ends. This CDR3 spans 14 amino acids. Germline loops: CDR1 MGHDK, CDR2 SYGVNS. The sequenced material came from PBMCs. This TCR came from a woman between 50 and 59 years old in good health and CMV-seropositive. The rearrangement uses TRBV25-1 and TRBJ1-5, with D maybe TRBD1 (5 bases). CDR3 DNA sequence: TGTGCCAGCAGTGAAACGACAGTAAATCAGCCCCAGCATTTT. Translated, it gives CASSETTVNQPQHF. The complete variable domain, with remaining parts taken from reference TRBV25-1 and TRBJ1-5, reads EADIYQTPRYLVIGTGKKITLECSQTMGHDKMYWYQQDPGMELHLIHYSYGVNSTEKGDLSSESTVSRIRTEHFPLTLESARPSHTSQYLCASSETTVNQPQHFGDGTRLSIL.